This T cell receptor (beta chain) was sequenced in a study of blood T cell repertoires in COVID-19 (dated by TCRdb to 2018 to 2020). About the full investigation: Collaborator samples came from the United States, Italy and Spain and covered acute and convalescent phases of COVID-19. The material from the prospective study consisted of cDNA or gDNA derived from T cells, B-cell-depleted T cells, or PBMCs. The samples were drawn from two sources: the first 160 participants of the ongoing ImmuneRACE study, and 1,254 subjects contributed by 6 global collaborators. The sample metadata nearly always contained a de-identified subject ID, COVID-19 status, age in years and sex. Subjects who had been exposed to COVID-19, were actively infected with it, or had recovered from it provided the deeply sampled blood TCRbeta repertoires that made up the dataset. Where available, HLA class I and class II types were taken from metadata supplied by the sample provider and were not determined by assay-based typing. The repertoires were made available in a free public database intended to serve as a resource for research on the immune response to SARS-CoV-2. General study outcomes and caveats: How much clinical and demographic metadata was included differed by source and by participant, and the metadata was provided uncurated.

A remark on this clone: Its cognate antigen has yet to be identified. No much larger clonotype is one base removed from it; base qualities were not supplied.

V is clipped by 5 bases and J by 2 bases, and the sequence between their germline boundaries is 10 bases long. From the cysteine up to the phenylalanine, the CDR3 has a length of 14 residues. The only DNA kept is the CDR3, 42 bases in frame from the first base. In the germline V gene, CDR1 corresponds to MGHDK and CDR2 to SYGVNS. Collaborating institutions collected whole blood in K2EDTA tubes following their own protocols. Collaborator samples were shipped for TCRbeta analysis as frozen whole blood, isolated PBMCs, or DNA extracted from either sample type. The immunoSEQ Assay, a bias-controlled multiplex PCR, was used to amplify TCRbeta CDR3 regions from genomic DNA. In the authors' own workflow: The number of nucleated cells in each sample was estimated from the amplification of reference gene primers within the assay. To quantify the absolute abundance of each unique TCRbeta CDR3 rearrangement, sequence reads were collapsed and filtered. For each sample, productive Simpson clonality was calculated as the square root of Simpson's diversity index over productive rearrangements. TCRdb mirrors the immuneACCESS table, restricted to in-frame sequences. Some clones are absent from its copies; in checked studies, under half trace to an unresolved V gene, and the reason for the others is unknown. The V and J calls and the clone size are those of that table, but D and trimming were determined from the DNA. For this sample there are about 75,000 clones; 87% appear just once. In total, the top ten clones hold almost 6.5% of the sample.

This clonotype was sampled from a woman aged 45-59 years with acute or convalescent COVID-19. The sample taken for sequencing was peripheral blood. The rearranged segments are TRBV25-1 and TRBJ1-3; the D gene identity is not certain. The CDR3 has the sequence CASSNVGAGNTIYF. The nucleotide sequence reads as follows: TGTGCCAGCAGTAACGTCGGGGCTGGAAACACCATATATTTT. When the CDR3 is completed using the reference TRBV25-1 and TRBJ1-3 genes on either side, the full variable domain is EADIYQTPRYLVIGTGKKITLECSQTMGHDKMYWYQQDPGMELHLIHYSYGVNSTEKGDLSSESTVSRIRTEHFPLTLESARPSHTSQYLCASSNVGAGNTIYFGEGSWLTVV.